The 21 T cell receptor beta chains below come from one sample, sequenced in a study of cytomegalovirus exposure and HLA in healthy donors. A multiplex PCR was run with 60 Vbeta primers and 13 Jbeta primers. TCRdb keeps only in-frame clones here, not all; method: immunoSEQ multiplex PCR. This repertoire includes tens of thousands of clones. The material sequenced was PBMCs. These receptors were taken from a man between 25 and 39 years old in good health and CMV-seronegative.

The chain has TRBV14 and TRBJ2-7, with TRBD1 matching 7 bases. V gave up 4 bases and J gave up 4 bases; unmatched junction bases: 4. Germline V gives CDR1 SGHDN, CDR2 FVKESK. CDR3 length: 13 residues. The CDR3 DNA reads TGTGCCAGCAGCCGAAGGGGACAGTACGAGCAGTACTTC. It translates to CASSRRGQYEQYF.

V usage is TRBV25-1 and J usage is TRBJ2-1; 7 bases align to TRBD2. V lost 3 bases and J lost 6; bases outside the gene matches: 8. The germline gives CDR1 MGHDK, CDR2 SYGVNS. The CDR3 is 15 residues long. DNA of the CDR3: TGTGCCAGCAGTGAGGTCGGACTAGACGGCAATGAGCAGTTCTTC. This codes for CASSEVGLDGNEQFF.

The gene calls are TRBV5-8 and TRBJ1-1, with TRBD1 identical over 7 bases. J lost 2 bases, V lost 2 bases, and 3 bases had no gene match. Germline loops: CDR1 SGHTS, CDR2 YDEGEE. The CDR3 loop spans 14 amino acids. CDR3 amino acids: CASSFRDRNTEAFF. The DNA of the CDR3 is TGTGCCAGCAGCTTCCGGGACAGAAACACTGAAGCTTTCTTT.

The chain combines TRBV6-1 with TRBJ2-5, with 8 bases aligning to TRBD2. This CDR3 comprises 14 residues. Germline V CDR1 and CDR2: MNHNS, SASEGT. V dropped 8 bases and J dropped 4; count of bases not matched to a gene: 9. This CDR3 is CASDTSGRGETQYF. The CDR3 DNA reads TGTGCCAGCGATACGAGCGGGAGAGGAGAGACCCAGTACTTC.

The gene calls are TRBV5-5 and TRBJ1-5; D perhaps matches TRBD1 (5 bases). The V gene's germline CDR1 is SGHKS and CDR2 YYEKEE (reference sequence). Between the trimmed V and J ends, which lost 0 bases and 7 bases, there was a span of 14 bases. The CDR3 totals 15 residues. The CDR3 DNA reads TGTGCCAGCAGCTTGGTAGGGGTGTTCACCCAGCCCCAGCATTTT. This sequence encodes CASSLVGVFTQPQHF.

J is TRBJ2-3 and V is TRBV19, with D possibly matching TRBD1 (6 bases). Germline loops: CDR1 LNHDA, CDR2 SQIVND (reference sequence). This CDR3 has 14 amino acids. The ends were cut back, 3 bases at V and 1 base at J, with 8 bases in the middle. The CDR3 bases are TGTGCCAGTAGTATGGGGGCCCGCACAGATACGCAGTATTTT. Amino acids: CASSMGARTDTQYF.

The J gene is TRBJ2-1, the V gene TRBV30; 8 bases are shared with TRBD2. V was pared by 0 bases and J by 6 bases, with 1 base of the junction left unmatched. CDR3 length: 13 residues. CDR1 GTSNPN and CDR2 SVGIG come from the germline V gene (reference sequence). The CDR3 DNA is TGTGCCTGGAGTGTCGGGACTAGCAATGAGCAGTTCTTC. It yields the protein CAWSVGTSNEQFF.

The chain couples TRBV4-1 to TRBJ2-7; 7 bases align to TRBD1. Germline assignment: CDR1 MGHRA and CDR2 YSYEKL. The CDR3 length is 15 residues. V was clipped by 0 bases and J by 7 bases; unmatched bases: 9. Here the CDR3 DNA reads TGCGCCAGCAGCCAAGATAACAGGGGAATGGGGGAGCAGTACTTC. This encodes CASSQDNRGMGEQYF.

The chain recombines TRBV6-5 with TRBJ2-3; maybe TRBD2 (6 bases). The V and J ends lost 0 bases and 0 bases respectively, with 10 bases between them. CDR1 is MNHEY and CDR2 is SVGAGI in the germline V gene. CDR3 size: 16 residues. CDR3 coding DNA: TGTGCCAGCAGTTACTCGATCGGGGGTAGCACAGATACGCAGTATTTT. The encoded protein is CASSYSIGGSTDTQYF.

The chain combines TRBV29-1 with TRBJ2-1, with TRBD2 as a possible D gene (5 bases). From germline, CDR1 is SQVTM and CDR2 ANQGSEA. The length of the CDR3 is 14 residues. V gave up 5 bases and J gave up 6 bases, with 17 bases separating them. Here the CDR3 DNA reads TGCAGCGTTTACCTGGGAGTAGCACTCAATGAGCAGTTCTTC. It codes for CSVYLGVALNEQFF.

The chain has TRBV6-5 and TRBJ2-4; the D gene is possibly TRBD1 (6 bases). The CDR3 covers 16 residues. The germline V and J ends were trimmed by 2 bases and 0 bases, with 11 bases remaining between them. The germline CDR1 and CDR2 sequences are MNHEY and SVGAGI. The DNA of the CDR3 is TGTGCCAGCAGTTACGGGACACCCATAGCCAAAAACATTCAGTACTTC. This codes for CASSYGTPIAKNIQYF.

The V call is TRBV30, the J call TRBJ2-7; D might be TRBD2 (5 bases). Germline lookup yields CDR1 GTSNPN and CDR2 SVGIG (reference sequence). The CDR3 has 15 residues. Trimming took off 0 bases at V and 0 bases at J, with 12 bases between the two ends. DNA of the CDR3: TGTGCCTGGAGTGTACTGTTGGGAGTCTCCTACGAGCAGTACTTC. This gives the protein CAWSVLLGVSYEQYF.

The chain has TRBV5-3 and TRBJ2-5; 8 nucleotides line up with TRBD2. TRBV5-3 is an ORF, and what it does is uncertain. Trimming removed 2 bases from V and 6 bases from J; junction bases left unmatched: 12. This CDR3 is 16 amino acids long. DNA of the CDR3: TGTGCCAGAAGCTTTGATTCGGGAGGGGGTATACAGACCCAGTACTTC. Translation: CARSFDSGGGIQTQYF.

V and J are TRBV5-1 and TRBJ2-7, with 8 bases fitting TRBD2. Losses at the gene ends were 0 bases for V and 5 bases for J; bases not matched to a gene: 10. The CDR3 runs to 16 residues. The V gene's germline CDR1 is SGHRS and CDR2 YFSETQ. CDR3 protein: CASSLAKLGTRDEQYF. CDR3 sequence (DNA): TGCGCCAGCAGCTTGGCCAAATTGGGGACTAGAGACGAGCAGTACTTC.

This chain joins TRBV18 and TRBJ1-1; possible D gene TRBD1, 6 bases. The CDR3 has 14 amino acids. V was pared by 3 bases and J by 4 bases, with 12 bases between. CDR1 and CDR2 (germline): KGHSH, LQKENI. The CDR3 DNA sequence: TGTGCCAGCTCACCGTCGACAGGCCTCACTGAAGCTTTCTTT. This encodes CASSPSTGLTEAFF.

The chain joins TRBV18 to TRBJ2-7, with TRBD2 identical over 13 bases. The germline V gene encodes CDR1 KGHSH and CDR2 LQKENI. Trimming at V came to 3 bases and at J to 7 bases, leaving 3 bases not matched to a gene. The CDR3 runs 14 residues. CDR3 nucleotides: TGTGCCAGCTCACCCGGACTAGCGGGAGATGAGCAGTACTTC. This gives the protein CASSPGLAGDEQYF.

This chain links TRBV4-1 with TRBJ1-2, with D hard to call. CDR3 size: 17 residues. Trimming removed 1 base from V and 1 base from J, with 16 bases in between. Germline CDR1 is MGHRA and CDR2 is YSYEKL. Here the CDR3 DNA reads TGCGCCAGCAGCCAAGTTCCCGGCGGCAGCCGTAACTATGGCTACACCTTC. Protein: CASSQVPGGSRNYGYTF.

The rearrangement joins TRBV30 to TRBJ1-1, with TRBD1 as a possible D gene (5 bases). Germline CDR1 reads GTSNPN; CDR2 reads SVGIG (reference sequence). V gave up 5 bases and J gave up 3 bases, with 19 bases separating them. The CDR3 loop spans 15 amino acids. Written as DNA, the CDR3 is TGTGCCTGGCGCACGTCGTGGGCAGGGCACACTGAAGCTTTCTTT. As protein: CAWRTSWAGHTEAFF.

The rearrangement links TRBV7-2 to TRBJ2-3, with 7 bases lining up with TRBD2. V was clipped by 4 bases and J by 7 bases; unmatched bases: 8. Looked up from germline, CDR1 is SGHTA and CDR2 is FQGNSA. The CDR3 is 14 residues long. The CDR3 is CASSSRTSAHTQYF. CDR3 DNA sequence: TGTGCCAGCAGCTCCCGGACTAGTGCCCATACGCAGTATTTT.

The chain combines TRBV2 with TRBJ1-4; tentative D call: TRBD1 (6 bases). Germline loops: CDR1 SNHLY, CDR2 FYNNEI. This CDR3 region has 15 residues. V lost 1 base to trimming and J lost 8 bases, with 14 bases between them. Written as DNA, the CDR3 is TGTGCCAGCAGTGAAGACCCGGACAGCGTGGAAAAACTGTTTTTT. It translates to CASSEDPDSVEKLFF.

The V and J genes are TRBV6-5 and TRBJ2-2, with TRBD1 matching over 7 bases. This CDR3 contains 14 residues. Germline CDR1 MNHEY, CDR2 SVGAGI. V trimming: 0 bases; J trimming: 6 bases; junction bases outside the gene matches: 1. CDR3 coding DNA: TGTGCCAGCAGTTACTCCCAGGGGGCCGGGGAGCTGTTTTTT. Protein product: CASSYSQGAGELFF.